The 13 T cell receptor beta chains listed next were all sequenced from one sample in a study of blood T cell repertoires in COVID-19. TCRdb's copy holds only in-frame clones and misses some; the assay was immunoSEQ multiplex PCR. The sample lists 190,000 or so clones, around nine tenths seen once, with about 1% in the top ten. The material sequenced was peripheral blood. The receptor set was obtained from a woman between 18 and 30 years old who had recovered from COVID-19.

This chain's CDR3 is CASSPTRASEKLFF. The DNA for the CDR3 is TGTGCCAGCTCACCAACCCGGGCTAGCGAAAAACTGTTTTTT. The chain combines TRBV18 with TRBJ1-4; D is undetermined. The germline CDR1 and CDR2 sequences are KGHSH and LQKENI. The CDR3 consists of 14 residues. Trimming took off 2 bases at V and 8 bases at J, with 12 bases between the two ends. Using reference TRBV18 and TRBJ1-4 for the parts outside the CDR3, the full variable domain is NAGVMQNPRHLVRRRGQEARLRCSPMKGHSHVYWYRQLPEEGLKFMVYLQKENIIDESGMPKERFSAEFPKEGPSILRIQQVVRGDSAAYFCASSPTRASEKLFFGSGTQLSVL.

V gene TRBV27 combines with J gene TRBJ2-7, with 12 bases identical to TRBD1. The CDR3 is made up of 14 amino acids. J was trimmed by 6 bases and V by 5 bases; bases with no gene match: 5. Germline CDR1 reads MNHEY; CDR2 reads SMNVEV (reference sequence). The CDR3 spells CASSPGTGGIEQYF. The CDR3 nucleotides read TGTGCCAGCAGTCCGGGGACAGGGGGCATCGAGCAGTACTTC.

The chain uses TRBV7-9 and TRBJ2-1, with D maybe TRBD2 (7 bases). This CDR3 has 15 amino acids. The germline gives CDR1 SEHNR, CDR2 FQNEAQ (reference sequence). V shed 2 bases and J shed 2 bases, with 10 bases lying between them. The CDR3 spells CASSLPGGTYNEQFF. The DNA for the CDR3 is TGTGCCAGCAGCTTACCGGGGGGCACCTACAATGAGCAGTTCTTC.

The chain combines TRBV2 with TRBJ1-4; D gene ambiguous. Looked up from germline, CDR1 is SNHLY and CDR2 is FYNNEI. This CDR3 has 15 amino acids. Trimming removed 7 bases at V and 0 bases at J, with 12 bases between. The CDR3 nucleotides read TGTGCCAGCAAAAGGGAGGAAGCAACTAATGAAAAACTGTTTTTT. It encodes CASKREEATNEKLFF.

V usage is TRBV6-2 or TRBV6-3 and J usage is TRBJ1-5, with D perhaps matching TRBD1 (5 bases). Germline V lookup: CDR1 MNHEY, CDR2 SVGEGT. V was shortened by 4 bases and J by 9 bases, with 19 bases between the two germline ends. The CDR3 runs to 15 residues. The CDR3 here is CASSSLGLGGLPQHF. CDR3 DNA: TGTGCCAGCAGTTCTCTCGGTCTGGGGGGTCTGCCCCAGCATTTT.

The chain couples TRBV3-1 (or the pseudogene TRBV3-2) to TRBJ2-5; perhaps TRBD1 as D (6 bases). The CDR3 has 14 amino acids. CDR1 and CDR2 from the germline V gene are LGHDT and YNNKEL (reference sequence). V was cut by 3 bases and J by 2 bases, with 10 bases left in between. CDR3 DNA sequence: TGTGCCAGCAGCCAGACAGGTTTTCAAGAGACCCAGTACTTC. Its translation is CASSQTGFQETQYF.

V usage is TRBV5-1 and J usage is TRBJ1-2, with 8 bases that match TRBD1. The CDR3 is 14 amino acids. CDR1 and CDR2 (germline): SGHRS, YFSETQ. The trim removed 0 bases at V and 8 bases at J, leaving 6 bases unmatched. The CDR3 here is CASSLARTGYGYTF. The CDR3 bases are TGCGCCAGCAGCTTGGCCCGGACAGGGTACGGCTACACCTTC. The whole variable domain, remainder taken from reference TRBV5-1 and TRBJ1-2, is KAGVTQTPRYLIKTRGQQVTLSCSPISGHRSVSWYQQTPGQGLQFLFEYFSETQRNKGNFPGRFSGRQFSNSRSEMNVSTLELGDSALYLCASSLARTGYGYTFGSGTRLTVV.

CDR3 nucleotides: TGTGCCAGCAGGGAGGGCGGTGGGGCCAACGTCCTGACTTTC. Protein: CASREGGGANVLTF. The J gene is TRBJ2-6, the V gene TRBV5-4; D perhaps matches TRBD2 (6 bases). This CDR3 comprises 14 residues. Looked up from germline, CDR1 is SGHNT and CDR2 is YYREEE (reference sequence). V lost 5 bases and J 3 bases, leaving 9 bases between the germline ends.

The chain's CDR3 is CASSVATGREKLFF. In DNA form, the CDR3 reads TGTGCCAGCAGCGTAGCTACAGGGCGTGAAAAACTGTTTTTT. The chain has TRBV9 and TRBJ1-4; TRBD1 is a possible D gene (6 bases). The CDR3 is 14 amino acids. In germline, CDR1 is SGDLS, CDR2 YYNGEE. V shed 0 bases and J shed 7 bases, with 10 bases lying between them.

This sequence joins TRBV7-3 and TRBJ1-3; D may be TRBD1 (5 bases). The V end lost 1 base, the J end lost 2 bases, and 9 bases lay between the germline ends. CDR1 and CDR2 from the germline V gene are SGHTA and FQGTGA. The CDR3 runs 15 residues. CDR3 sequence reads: CASSLSQGPGNTIYF. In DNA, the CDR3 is TGTGCCAGCAGCTTAAGCCAGGGCCCTGGAAACACCATATATTTT. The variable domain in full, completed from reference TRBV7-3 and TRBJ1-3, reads GAGVSQTPSNKVTEKGKYVELRCDPISGHTALYWYRQSLGQGPEFLIYFQGTGAADDSGLPNDRFFAVRPEGSVSTLKIQRTERGDSAVYLCASSLSQGPGNTIYFGEGSWLTVV.

CDR3 loop: CASSFGQGAEQYV. The CDR3 DNA follows: TGTGCCAGCAGTTTCGGACAGGGGGCCGAGCAGTACGTC. The gene calls are TRBV6-6 and TRBJ2-7; TRBD1 matches 11 bases. V lost 4 bases to trimming and J lost 6 bases; unmatched junction nucleotides: 2. Germline-derived CDR1 and CDR2 are MNHNY and SVGAGI (reference sequence). The CDR3 runs 13 residues.

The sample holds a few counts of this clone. This chain's CDR3 is CASSLRLGRETQYF. The CDR3 nucleotides are TGTGCCAGCAGCTTGAGGCTAGGGAGAGAGACCCAGTACTTC. This chain links TRBV5-6 with TRBJ2-5; possible D gene TRBD2, 5 bases. Germline CDR1 is SGHDT and CDR2 is YYEEEE. V was shortened by 1 base and J by 4 bases, with 11 bases between the two germline ends. The CDR3 totals 14 residues. Full variable domain (remainder filled in from reference TRBV5-6 and TRBJ2-5): DAGVTQSPTHLIKTRGQQVTLRCSPKSGHDTVSWYQQALGQGPQFIFQYYEEEERQRGNFPDRFSGHQFPNYSSELNVNALLLGDSALYLCASSLRLGRETQYFGPGTRLLVL.

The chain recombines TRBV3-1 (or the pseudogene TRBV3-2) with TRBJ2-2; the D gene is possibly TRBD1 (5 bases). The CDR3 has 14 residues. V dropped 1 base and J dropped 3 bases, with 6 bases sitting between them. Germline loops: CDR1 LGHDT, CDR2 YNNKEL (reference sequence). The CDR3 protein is CASSQVGDTGELFF. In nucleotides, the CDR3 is TGTGCCAGCAGCCAAGTAGGGGACACCGGGGAGCTGTTTTTT.